These 24 T cell receptor beta chains originate from one sample sequenced in a study of cytomegalovirus exposure and HLA in healthy donors. Only in-frame clones appear in the TCRdb table, and some are missing; sequencing was by immunoSEQ multiplex PCR. The table includes roughly 310,000 clones, 88% detected once. Source material: PBMCs. Receptors were obtained from a man aged 25-45 years in good health and CMV-seronegative.

This chain joins TRBV6-5 and TRBJ2-7; D not certain. V shed 4 bases and J shed 0 bases, with 10 bases lying between them. CDR3 length equals 14 residues. CDR1 MNHEY and CDR2 SVGAGI come from the germline V gene. CDR3 protein: CASSFLGSSYEQYF. CDR3 DNA sequence: TGTGCCAGCAGTTTTCTAGGAAGCTCCTACGAGCAGTACTTC.

The J gene is TRBJ1-1, the V gene TRBV2, with TRBD1 as a possible D gene (5 bases). Trimming left V 2 bases short and J 4 bases short, with 14 bases between. CDR1 SNHLY and CDR2 FYNNEI come from the germline V gene. The CDR3 contains 15 residues. The CDR3 loop is CASSEREGQGTEAFF. The CDR3 DNA follows: TGTGCCAGCAGTGAAAGGGAGGGGCAGGGCACTGAAGCTTTCTTT. The variable domain in full, with the rest retrieved from reference TRBV2 and TRBJ1-1, is EPEVTQTPSHQVTQMGQEVILRCVPISNHLYFYWYRQILGQKVEFLVSFYNNEISEKSEIFDDQFSVERPDGSNFTLKIRSTKLEDSAMYFCASSEREGQGTEAFFGQGTRLTVV.

This chain connects TRBV6-5 to TRBJ2-5; D might be TRBD1 (6 bases). Trimming removed 2 bases from V and 5 bases from J, with 18 bases in between. Germline loops: CDR1 MNHEY, CDR2 SVGAGI. CDR3 length: 16 amino acids. In nucleotides, the CDR3 is TGTGCCAGCAGTTACCAGTGGACAGACCTGGGGGAGACCCAGTACTTC. It codes for CASSYQWTDLGETQYF.

Only a few counts were recorded for this clone. The chain links TRBV6-1 to TRBJ2-7, with 8 nucleotides matching TRBD2. Germline trimming cut 1 base from V and 4 bases from J; bases unmatched to any gene: 6. This CDR3 is 15 amino acids long. CDR1 is MNHNS and CDR2 is SASEGT in the germline V gene. The CDR3 DNA reads as TGTGCCAGCAGTGAAGTTTTAACTAGCGGTTACGAGCAGTACTTC. It translates to CASSEVLTSGYEQYF.

The chain combines TRBV19 with TRBJ2-2; TRBD2 aligns across 7 bases. The V segment lost 6 bases and the J segment 7 bases; nucleotides outside the gene matches: 17. The CDR3 extends over 17 amino acids. CDR1 is LNHDA and CDR2 is SQIVND in the germline V gene (reference sequence). The CDR3 sequence: CASSRSGSGAGRGELFF. CDR3 bases: TGTGCCAGTAGCCGGAGCGGCAGCGGGGCGGGTCGCGGGGAGCTGTTTTTT.

CDR3: CAISEQGATEAFF. The DNA for the CDR3 is TGTGCCATCAGTGAACAGGGTGCCACTGAAGCTTTCTTT. V gene TRBV10-3 combines with J gene TRBJ1-1, with D tentatively TRBD1 (6 bases). Germline V lookup: CDR1 ENHRY, CDR2 SYGVKD. This CDR3 has 13 amino acids. The V gene lost 3 bases and the J gene lost 4 bases, with 9 bases spanning the gap.

The V call is TRBV11-3, the J call TRBJ1-1; D is possibly TRBD1 (5 bases). The V end lost 0 bases, the J end lost 5 bases, and 7 bases lay between the germline ends. Germline values: CDR1 SGHNT, CDR2 YENEEA. The CDR3 has 13 amino acids. CDR3 coding DNA: TGTGCCAGCAGCTTAGATGGGGCAACTGAAGCTTTCTTT. Amino acid sequence: CASSLDGATEAFF.

V usage is TRBV2 and J usage is TRBJ1-6; 10 positions match TRBD1. Germline loops: CDR1 SNHLY, CDR2 FYNNEI. With 5 bases clipped from V and 6 bases from J, the junction kept 7 bases outside the gene matches. This CDR3 has 16 residues. CDR3 protein: CASSPLRDRGNSPLHF. As DNA, the CDR3 is TGTGCCAGCAGTCCCCTCCGGGACAGGGGTAATTCACCCCTCCACTTT.

This rearrangement joins TRBV5-4 to TRBJ1-1; D is possibly TRBD1 (6 bases). The V and J ends lost 4 bases and 5 bases respectively, with 18 bases between them. This CDR3 comprises 15 residues. Germline V CDR1 and CDR2: SGHNT, YYREEE (reference sequence). The chain's CDR3 is CASSRPTGFGTEAFF. The DNA for the CDR3 is TGTGCCAGCAGCCGTCCCACAGGGTTTGGTACTGAAGCTTTCTTT.

The V gene is TRBV5-1, the J gene TRBJ2-3, with 7 bases matching TRBD2. The length of the CDR3 is 14 residues. After removal of 7 bases from V and 5 bases from J, the junction contained 10 bases not matched to a gene. Germline-derived CDR1 and CDR2 are SGHRS and YFSETQ. The DNA of the CDR3 is TGCGCCAGCGGGATCGGGGGGTTAGAAGATACGCAGTATTTT. This gives the protein CASGIGGLEDTQYF. The full variable domain, its missing parts supplied by reference TRBV5-1 and TRBJ2-3, is KAGVTQTPRYLIKTRGQQVTLSCSPISGHRSVSWYQQTPGQGLQFLFEYFSETQRNKGNFPGRFSGRQFSNSRSEMNVSTLELGDSALYLCASGIGGLEDTQYFGPGTRLTVL.

V is TRBV12-5 and J is TRBJ2-1, with 9 bases that match TRBD1. J was trimmed by 8 bases and V by 5 bases; bases with no gene match: 4. The CDR3 covers 13 residues. The V gene's germline CDR1 is LGHNT and CDR2 FRNRAP. Here the CDR3 DNA reads TGTGCTAGTGGTCCACAGGGGGCTGATGAGCAGTTCTTC. It is translated as CASGPQGADEQFF.

The V gene is TRBV29-1, the J gene TRBJ2-1, with 12 bases matching TRBD2. From germline, CDR1 is SQVTM and CDR2 ANQGSEA. CDR3 size: 14 residues. V shed 6 bases and J 4 bases; nucleotides not matched to a gene: 4. CDR3 loop: CSVVGLAGYNEQFF. CDR3 bases: TGCAGCGTCGTCGGACTAGCGGGGTACAATGAGCAGTTCTTC.

This chain connects TRBV20-1 to TRBJ2-5; a weak D match, TRBD1 (5 bases). Trimming shortened V by 6 bases and J by 2 bases, and 7 bases separated the two germline ends. The germline V gene has CDR1 DFQATT and CDR2 SNEGSKA (reference sequence). The length of the CDR3 is 11 residues. The CDR3 DNA reads as TGCAGTGCCCAGGGTCAAGAGACCCAGTACTTC. This encodes CSAQGQETQYF.

The genes are TRBV27 and TRBJ2-7; 9 bases line up with TRBD1. Germline loops: CDR1 MNHEY, CDR2 SMNVEV (reference sequence). J was trimmed by 5 bases and V by 8 bases; bases with no gene match: 13. The CDR3 consists of 15 residues. CDR3 sequence: CASGLPGQGRHEQYF. CDR3 nucleotide sequence: TGTGCCAGCGGCCTTCCGGGACAGGGACGTCACGAGCAGTACTTC.

The table lists this clone with many counts. The V gene is TRBV11-2, the J gene TRBJ2-1; no clear D. The germline V gene encodes CDR1 SGHAT and CDR2 FQNNGV. V dropped 0 bases and J dropped 8 bases, with 8 bases sitting between them. The CDR3 sequence is 13 residues long. The CDR3 sequence is CASSLDTAHEQFF. The CDR3 DNA sequence: TGTGCCAGCAGCTTAGATACAGCCCATGAGCAGTTCTTC.

This sequence joins TRBV6-5 and TRBJ1-6; a weak D match, TRBD1 (6 bases). Germline loops: CDR1 MNHEY, CDR2 SVGAGI. V was pared by 2 bases and J by 7 bases, with 9 bases between. The CDR3 loop spans 14 amino acids. The CDR3 loop reads CASSYRDTNSPLHF. Here the CDR3 DNA reads TGTGCCAGCAGTTACCGGGACACCAATTCACCCCTCCACTTT.

In the case of this clone: The sample contains more than one DNA sequence encoding this CDR3. The chain is built from TRBV7-2 and TRBJ2-7; 7 bases map to TRBD1. With 1 base clipped from V and 4 bases from J, the junction kept 7 bases outside the gene matches. Germline lookup yields CDR1 SGHTA and CDR2 FQGNSA. The CDR3 is 15 residues long. The CDR3 region is CASSLGQGVRYEQYF. CDR3 nucleotide sequence: TGTGCCAGCAGCTTAGGACAGGGCGTTCGGTACGAGCAGTACTTC.

The V gene is TRBV16, the J gene TRBJ1-3, with D maybe TRBD1 (5 bases). The CDR3 runs 14 residues. In germline, CDR1 is KGHSY, CDR2 FQNENV. V lost 4 bases, J lost 1 base, and 8 bases lay in between. Here the CDR3 DNA reads TGTGCCAGCAGCCGACAGCGTTCTGGAAACACCATATATTTT. This codes for CASSRQRSGNTIYF.

The V gene is TRBV7-2, the J gene TRBJ2-1; 9 bases align to TRBD2. CDR1 is SGHTA, CDR2 FQGNSA, per germline. V gave up 4 bases and J gave up 0 bases; unmatched junction bases: 7. This CDR3 contains 17 residues. In nucleotides, the CDR3 is TGTGCCAGCAGCTCAGGGGTGCGGGAGGGCTCCTACAATGAGCAGTTCTTC. It is translated as CASSSGVREGSYNEQFF.

The sample holds one count of this clone. This sequence joins TRBV19 and TRBJ1-1, with TRBD1 matching over 8 bases. Looked up from germline, CDR1 is LNHDA and CDR2 is SQIVND (reference sequence). The CDR3 has 16 residues. V shed 6 bases and J 0 bases; nucleotides not matched to a gene: 9. The CDR3 DNA reads TGTGCCAGTAGGGATCCGGGACAGGCGATGAACACTGAAGCTTTCTTT. Protein product: CASRDPGQAMNTEAFF.

V is TRBV21-1 and J is TRBJ1-6. TRBV21-1 is designated a pseudogene. This CDR3 is built from 14 residues. The DNA for the CDR3 is TGTGCCAGCAGCGACGGGGATCACCCTTCACCCCTCCACTTT. It yields the protein CASSDGDHPSPLHF.

The chain couples TRBV9 to TRBJ2-7, with 9 bases fitting TRBD1. Germline V gene data show CDR1 as SGDLS and CDR2 as YYNGEE. The CDR3 spans 16 residues. V lost 0 bases, J lost 2 bases, and 6 bases stayed unmatched. The CDR3 DNA sequence: TGTGCCAGCAGCGTAGAAACCGGGACAGGGACCTACGAGCAGTACTTC. Protein sequence: CASSVETGTGTYEQYF.

This clone showed up just once. The chain joins TRBV7-9 to TRBJ2-7; the match to TRBD2 covers 9 bases. The CDR3 runs to 15 residues. Germline V CDR1 and CDR2: SEHNR, FQNEAQ (reference sequence). The ends lost 3 bases at V and 4 bases at J; junction bases unmatched: 7. CDR3 sequence (DNA): TGTGCCAGCAGCTTCGACGGGACTAGCCGTTACGAGCAGTACTTC. Amino acid sequence: CASSFDGTSRYEQYF.

The rearrangement joins TRBV13 to TRBJ1-2; no firm D call. This CDR3 has 15 residues. Germline CDR1 reads PRHDT; CDR2 reads FYEKMQ (reference sequence). Trimming cost V 5 bases and J 4 bases, with 17 bases left between them. CDR3: CASSPREGIGYGYTF. DNA of the CDR3: TGTGCCAGCAGCCCGCGGGAGGGAATTGGCTATGGCTACACCTTC.